Listed below are T cell receptor beta chains from one sample, sequenced in a study of type 1 regulatory T cells. Their cognate antigens are unknown. TCRdb called the reads again in MiXCR, with one record for every CDR3 protein. The sample consists of fewer than 70,000 distinct CDR3 sequences, about three fifths of them appearing once. Sequencing was performed on cultured T cells, either the whole culture or a sorted T cell fraction (not recorded which). The origin of the receptors is a human donor in good health. CDR3s include the opening cysteine and the closing phenylalanine or tryptophan. The order of the fields is CDR3 length, clone size, J gene, V gene, D gene, CDR3 protein, CDR3 DNA. A D gene is named only where the DNA matches it firmly. Rows may omit the clone size; those that give it use once, few, many or a size class.

18 NA TRBJ2-5 TRBV11-2 TRBD2 CASSLDLVTSGSRETQYF TGTGCCAGCAGCTTAGATTTAGTGACTAGCGGGAGTCGGGAGACCCAGTACTTC
13 NA TRBJ2-3 TRBV27 NA CASSPLSTDTQYF TGTGCCAGCAGTCCTCTTTCCACAGATACGCAGTATTTT
13 once TRBJ2-1 TRBV11-2 TRBD2 CASSPGLANEQFF TGTGCCAGCAGCCCCGGACTAGCGAATGAGCAGTTCTTC
11 few TRBJ2-5 TRBV5-1 NA CASRVQETQYF TGCGCCAGCAGGGTCCAAGAGACCCAGTACTTC
13 few TRBJ2-3 TRBV7-3 NA CASSLGQGTPQYF TGTGCCAGCAGCTTAGGACAAGGGACGCCGCAGTATTTT
15 NA TRBJ2-2 TRBV7-9 NA CASSFRPGDTGELFF TGTGCCAGCAGCTTTCGCCCAGGCGACACCGGGGAGCTGTTTTTT
15 many TRBJ2-5 TRBV3-1 TRBD1 CASSPWTGEGETQYF TGTGCCAGCAGCCCTTGGACAGGGGAGGGGGAGACCCAGTACTTC
14 NA TRBJ1-1 TRBV12-3/TRBV12-4 TRBD1 CASSPGQGAGEAFF TGTGCCAGCAGTCCGGGACAGGGGGCCGGCGAAGCTTTCTTT
15 NA TRBJ2-6 TRBV11-2 NA CASSLERSGANVLTF TGTGCCAGCAGCTTAGAGCGATCTGGGGCCAACGTCCTGACTTTC
14 NA TRBJ2-7 TRBV11-2 NA CASSLLGQYYEQYF TGTGCCAGCAGCCTGTTGGGACAATACTACGAGCAGTACTTC
12 NA TRBJ1-2 TRBV20-1 NA CSASDGIYGYTF TGCAGTGCTAGCGACGGAATATATGGCTACACCTTC
17 NA TRBJ1-1 TRBV4-3 NA CASSQAGQGGPSTEAFF TGCGCCAGCAGCCAAGCAGGGCAGGGAGGGCCCTCCACTGAAGCTTTCTTT
15 NA TRBJ2-2 TRBV11-3 TRBD2 CASSLGGLGVGELFF TGTGCCAGCAGCTTAGGGGGACTAGGAGTCGGGGAGCTGTTTTTT
13 NA TRBJ2-5 TRBV29-1 TRBD2 CSVGTSWGETQYF TGCAGCGTTGGGACTAGCTGGGGAGAGACCCAGTACTTC
14 NA TRBJ2-5 TRBV5-1 TRBD1 CASSSTGGQETQYF TGCGCCAGCAGCTCGACAGGGGGACAAGAGACCCAGTACTTC
16 NA TRBJ1-2 TRBV4-1 NA CASSHLHREVFYGYTF TGCGCCAGCAGCCATCTCCACCGGGAGGTATTCTATGGCTACACCTTC